The 23 T cell receptor beta chains listed next were all sequenced from one sample in a study of blood T cells in healthy people across ages. The authors ran a second PCR of roughly 6 to 12 cycles using a sample-barcoded 5' primer and a J-beta primer mix. TCRdb used MiXCR to reprocess the 5' RACE reads, holding one entry per CDR3 protein. The repertoire holds around 1.1 million distinct CDR3 sequences, with roughly two fifths as singletons. Input material: blood. The receptors originated from a man younger than 30 in good health.

This clonotype was counted many times. V gene TRBV25-1 combines with J gene TRBJ2-3; 9 bases agree with TRBD2. V was pared by 3 bases and J by 6 bases, with 10 bases of the junction left unmatched. CDR1 and CDR2 from the germline V gene are MGHDK and SYGVNS. The CDR3 is 16 residues long. The CDR3 nucleotides read TGTGCCAGCAGTGAGTTTGGGCTAGCGGGGCTTGATACGCAGTATTTT. This sequence encodes CASSEFGLAGLDTQYF. The full variable domain, its missing parts supplied by reference TRBV25-1 and TRBJ2-3, is EADIYQTPRYLVIGTGKKITLECSQTMGHDKMYWYQQDPGMELHLIHYSYGVNSTEKGDLSSESTVSRIRTEHFPLTLESARPSHTSQYLCASSEFGLAGLDTQYFGPGTRLTVL.

The chain carries TRBV6-1 and TRBJ1-2; D gene ambiguous. Trimming removed 7 bases from V and 8 bases from J, with 17 bases in between. Looked up from germline, CDR1 is MNHNS and CDR2 is SASEGT. This CDR3 spans 13 amino acids. CDR3 protein: CASIGGTAGGYTF. DNA for the CDR3: TGTGCCAGCATTGGTGGCACGGCGGGGGGCTACACCTTC.

The chain employs TRBV7-2 and TRBJ2-3; no clear D. Trimming stripped 5 bases from V and 8 bases from J, with 11 bases between. Germline CDR1 SGHTA, CDR2 FQGNSA. The CDR3 runs 12 residues. CDR3 protein: CASSPPLGTQYF. CDR3 bases: TGTGCCAGCAGCCCCCCATTGGGTACGCAGTATTTT.

The chain has TRBV20-1 and TRBJ2-3; no clear D. V was pared by 6 bases and J by 4 bases, with 17 bases between. The CDR3 runs to 14 residues. In germline, CDR1 is DFQATT, CDR2 SNEGSKA (reference sequence). The CDR3 here is CSAQFPDFSDTQYF. The CDR3 DNA reads as TGCAGTGCCCAATTCCCTGACTTCTCAGATACGCAGTATTTT.

With respect to this clonotype: A junction end diverges from the germline sequence, so it may reflect a read error. The chain couples TRBV12-3 or TRBV12-4 to TRBJ2-3, with D tentatively TRBD2 (5 bases). This CDR3 spans 19 amino acids. The CDR3 protein is CASSLGTYVGPSGADTEYF. The CDR3 coding sequence is TGTGCCAGCAGTTTAGGGACGTACGTCGGACCAAGCGGTGCAGATACGGAGTATTTT.

In this sample, this clonotype turned up once. The genes are TRBV20-1 and TRBJ1-1; D is unresolved. V was pared by 0 bases and J by 1 base, with 9 bases between. Germline lookup yields CDR1 DFQATT and CDR2 SNEGSKA (reference sequence). This CDR3 has 14 residues. The CDR3 here is CSARDGSSNTEAFF. The CDR3 DNA follows: TGCAGTGCTAGAGATGGCAGTTCGAACACTGAAGCTTTCTTT.

The rearrangement uses TRBV10-3 and TRBJ2-1; the D is unclear. The CDR3 is 11 amino acids. Germline CDR1 reads ENHRY; CDR2 reads SYGVKD. The germline V and J ends were trimmed by 3 bases and 10 bases, with 7 bases remaining between them. CDR3 bases: TGTGCCATCAGTGACGCGGCCGAGCAGTTCTTC. As protein: CAISDAAEQFF.

A note on this clonotype: A junction end diverges from the germline sequence, so it may reflect a read error. The chain links TRBV4-2 to TRBJ2-4; D possibly corresponds to TRBD1 (6 bases). The CDR3 totals 13 residues. Germline-derived CDR1 and CDR2 are LGHNA and YNFKEQ. CDR3 amino acids: CTSSQDTGLEQYF. The CDR3 DNA follows: TGTACCAGCAGCCAAGATACAGGGCTTGAGCAGTACTTC.

The rearrangement uses TRBV12-3 or TRBV12-4 and TRBJ2-7; D may be TRBD2 (6 bases). Trimming left V 6 bases short and J 7 bases short, with 22 bases between. This CDR3 region has 15 residues. In DNA form, the CDR3 reads TGTGCCAGCAGCCCTAGACTAGTAAATAACGATGAGCAGTACTTC. It codes for CASSPRLVNNDEQYF.

In its sample, this clonotype was seen a few times. The CDR3 nucleotides are TGTGCCAGCAGCTTAGGGGGGGCTAGGACCCAGTACTTC. It encodes CASSLGGARTQYF. The J gene is TRBJ2-5, the V gene TRBV11-2, with D perhaps TRBD1 or TRBD2 (6 bases each). There are 13 residues in the CDR3. The germline V gene encodes CDR1 SGHAT and CDR2 FQNNGV. V lost 1 base and J 7 bases, leaving 10 bases between the germline ends.

This clonotype was counted a few times. The rearrangement uses TRBV4-1 and TRBJ1-2; D is possibly TRBD1 (6 bases). Germline V gene sequence: CDR1 MGHRA, CDR2 YSYEKL. The V end lost 2 bases, the J end lost 5 bases, and 12 bases lay between the germline ends. This CDR3 is built from 14 residues. The CDR3 DNA sequence: TGCGCCAGCAGCCAACCAGGACAGCCATATGGCTACACCTTC. Encoded protein: CASSQPGQPYGYTF.

The V call is TRBV10-3, the J call TRBJ1-4; D gene unclear. The CDR3 is 13 amino acids. V lost 10 bases to trimming and J lost 4 bases, with 13 bases between them. Germline CDR1 and CDR2: ENHRY and SYGVKD. In DNA, the CDR3 is TGTGCCACGAGTCTCGACCTTAATGAAAAACTGTTTTTT. Amino acid sequence: CATSLDLNEKLFF.

The J gene is TRBJ1-4, the V gene TRBV20-1, with 8 bases fitting TRBD1. J was trimmed by 1 base and V by 5 bases; bases with no gene match: 6. CDR3 length equals 15 residues. The germline V gene encodes CDR1 DFQATT and CDR2 SNEGSKA (reference sequence). DNA for the CDR3: TGCAGTGCTTCGGACAGGGTGGGAACTAATGAAAAACTGTTTTTT. Its translation is CSASDRVGTNEKLFF.

The rearrangement uses TRBV4-2 and TRBJ2-3; 8 nucleotides line up with TRBD2. The CDR3 has 16 amino acids. J was trimmed by 1 base and V by 0 bases; bases with no gene match: 3. Germline assignment: CDR1 LGHNA and CDR2 YNFKEQ. The CDR3 nucleotides are TGTGCCAGCAGCCAAGAGCAGACTAGCGGCACAGATACGCAGTATTTT. It yields the protein CASSQEQTSGTDTQYF.

V usage is TRBV9 and J usage is TRBJ2-2; D remains unclear. This CDR3 contains 15 residues. Trimming shortened V by 0 bases and J by 5 bases, and 11 bases separated the two germline ends. Germline V gene sequence: CDR1 SGDLS, CDR2 YYNGEE. The CDR3 DNA reads as TGTGCCAGCAGCGTAGGATTCGTCGGAACCGGGGAGCTGTTTTTT. Amino acid sequence: CASSVGFVGTGELFF.

This clonotype was seen a few times. V and J are TRBV15 and TRBJ2-1; 7 bases are a match to TRBD1. After removal of 5 bases from V and 6 bases from J, the junction contained 13 bases not matched to a gene. The length of the CDR3 is 16 residues. Germline V gene data show CDR1 as LNHNV and CDR2 as YYDKDF (reference sequence). The CDR3 DNA reads TGTGCCACCAGCGGATACTTGAACAGGGGATTCAATGAGCAGTTCTTC. Translating gives CATSGYLNRGFNEQFF.

This clonotype has a handful of counts. The V and J genes are TRBV7-9 and TRBJ1-1; possible D gene TRBD1, 5 bases. Trimming pared 5 bases from V and 4 bases from J, leaving 23 bases between. There are 17 residues in the CDR3. CDR1 is SEHNR and CDR2 is FQNEAQ in the germline V gene (reference sequence). The CDR3 loop reads CASSPVGYISRVTEAFF. For the CDR3, the DNA is TGTGCCAGCAGCCCAGTAGGTTACATCAGCAGGGTCACTGAAGCTTTCTTT. Filled out from reference TRBV7-9 and TRBJ1-1, the complete variable domain reads DTGVSQNPRHKITKRGQNVTFRCDPISEHNRLYWYRQTLGQGPEFLTYFQNEAQLEKSRLLSDRFSAERPKGSFSTLEIQRTEQGDSAMYLCASSPVGYISRVTEAFFGQGTRLTVV.

CDR3 nucleotides: TGTGCCAGCAGCTTAGGGTCTTTGGGCACTGAAGCTTTCTTT. Protein product: CASSLGSLGTEAFF. This chain joins TRBV7-2 and TRBJ1-1, with D uncertain. V was shortened by 1 base and J by 4 bases, with 10 bases between the two germline ends. CDR1 and CDR2 from the germline V gene are SGHTA and FQGNSA. The CDR3 is made up of 14 amino acids.

This clonotype was recorded a few times. This sequence joins TRBV6-1 and TRBJ1-5; D may be TRBD1 (5 bases). The CDR3 loop spans 18 amino acids. Germline-derived CDR1 and CDR2 are MNHNS and SASEGT. V lost 2 bases, J lost 1 base, and 18 bases lay in between. The CDR3 DNA reads TGTGCCAGCAGTGAAATGGGCCCAGGGAAGGGGAGCAATCAGCCCCAGCATTTT. This gives the protein CASSEMGPGKGSNQPQHF.

The chain links TRBV5-1 to TRBJ1-1; a possible D gene is TRBD1 (6 bases). This CDR3 spans 15 amino acids. The germline V and J ends were trimmed by 0 bases and 2 bases, with 11 bases remaining between them. The V gene's germline CDR1 is SGHRS and CDR2 YFSETQ. CDR3 coding DNA: TGCGCCAGCAGCTTGGCGGGACACGAAAACACTGAAGCTTTCTTT. This gives the protein CASSLAGHENTEAFF.

In its sample, this clonotype was seen a few times. The chain has TRBV28 and TRBJ2-5; maybe TRBD1 (6 bases). CDR1 is MDHEN, CDR2 SYDVKM, per germline. The CDR3 runs to 13 residues. The ends were cut back, 6 bases at V and 5 bases at J, with 13 bases in the middle. The CDR3 here is CASSLTGWETQYF. CDR3 bases: TGTGCCAGCAGCCTAACAGGGTGGGAGACCCAGTACTTC.

Of note for this clonotype: The junction departs from germline at one end; a sequencing error may be responsible. The chain couples TRBV6-2 or TRBV6-3 to TRBJ2-3; D not resolved. The CDR3 is 14 amino acids. Per the germline V gene, CDR1 is MNHEY and CDR2 is SVGEGT. CDR3 residues: CANSPPSGADTQYF. DNA for the CDR3: TGTGCCAACAGTCCCCCTTCGGGCGCAGATACGCAGTATTTT.

The rearrangement links TRBV3-1 to TRBJ1-5; TRBD1 might be the D (5 bases). CDR1 LGHDT and CDR2 YNNKEL come from the germline V gene (reference sequence). V was trimmed by 1 base and J by 5 bases, leaving 30 bases between them. The CDR3 consists of 21 residues. CDR3 amino acids: CASSQVIKLGGSAKGYQPQHF. For the CDR3, the DNA is TGTGCCAGCAGCCAAGTCATAAAGCTCGGGGGGAGCGCGAAGGGCTATCAGCCCCAGCATTTT.